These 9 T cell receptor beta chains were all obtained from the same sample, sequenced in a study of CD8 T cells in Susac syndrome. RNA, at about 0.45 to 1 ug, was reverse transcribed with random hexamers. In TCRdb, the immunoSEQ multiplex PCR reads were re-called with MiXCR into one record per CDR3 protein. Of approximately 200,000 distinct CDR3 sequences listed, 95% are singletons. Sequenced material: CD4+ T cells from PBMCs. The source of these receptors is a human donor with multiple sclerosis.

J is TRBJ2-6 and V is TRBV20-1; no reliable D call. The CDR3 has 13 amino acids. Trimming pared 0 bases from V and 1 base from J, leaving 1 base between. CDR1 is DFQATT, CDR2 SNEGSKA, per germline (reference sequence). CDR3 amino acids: CSARDSGANVLTF. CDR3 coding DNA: TGCAGTGCTAGAGATTCTGGGGCCAACGTCCTGACTTTC.

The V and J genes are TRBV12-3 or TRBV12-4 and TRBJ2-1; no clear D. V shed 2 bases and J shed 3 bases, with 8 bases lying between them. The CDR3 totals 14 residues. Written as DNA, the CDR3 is TGTGCCAGCAGTTTAATGTGGGGCTACAATGAGCAGTTCTTC. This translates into CASSLMWGYNEQFF.

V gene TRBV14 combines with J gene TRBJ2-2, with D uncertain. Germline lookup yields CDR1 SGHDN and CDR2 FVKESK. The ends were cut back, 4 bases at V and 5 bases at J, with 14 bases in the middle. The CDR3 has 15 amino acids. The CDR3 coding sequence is TGTGCCAGCAGCCCACAACAAACCGCAACCGGGGAGCTGTTTTTT. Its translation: CASSPQQTATGELFF.

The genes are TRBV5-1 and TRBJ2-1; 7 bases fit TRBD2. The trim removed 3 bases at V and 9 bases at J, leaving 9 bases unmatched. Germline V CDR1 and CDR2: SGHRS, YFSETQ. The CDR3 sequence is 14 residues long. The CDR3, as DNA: TGCGCCAGCAGCTGGCTAATGCGGGGGAGTGAGCAGTTCTTC. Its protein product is CASSWLMRGSEQFF.

The CDR3 region is CASSYTPFETQYF. DNA of the CDR3: TGTGCCAGCAGCTATACCCCCTTTGAGACCCAGTACTTC. The V call is TRBV7-9, the J call TRBJ2-5; no clear D gene. Per the germline V gene, CDR1 is SEHNR and CDR2 is FQNEAQ (reference sequence). V shed 4 bases and J shed 5 bases, with 11 bases lying between them. This CDR3 spans 13 amino acids. The whole variable domain, filled in from reference TRBV7-9 and TRBJ2-5, reads DTGVSQNPRHKITKRGQNVTFRCDPISEHNRLYWYRQTLGQGPEFLTYFQNEAQLEKSRLLSDRFSAERPKGSFSTLEIQRTEQGDSAMYLCASSYTPFETQYFGPGTRLLVL.

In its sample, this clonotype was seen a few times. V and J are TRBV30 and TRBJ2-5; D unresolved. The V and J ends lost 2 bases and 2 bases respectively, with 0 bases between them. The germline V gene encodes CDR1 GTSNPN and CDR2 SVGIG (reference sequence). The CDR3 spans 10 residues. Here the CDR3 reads CAWSQETQYF. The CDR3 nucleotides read TGTGCCTGGAGTCAAGAGACCCAGTACTTC.

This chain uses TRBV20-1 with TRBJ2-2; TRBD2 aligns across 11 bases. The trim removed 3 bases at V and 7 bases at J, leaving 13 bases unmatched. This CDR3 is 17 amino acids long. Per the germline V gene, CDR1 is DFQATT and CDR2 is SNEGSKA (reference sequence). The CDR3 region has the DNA TGCAGTGCTAGCCGCGGTAGCGGGGGGGACCTGGGCGGGGAGCTGTTTTTT. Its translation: CSASRGSGGDLGGELFF.

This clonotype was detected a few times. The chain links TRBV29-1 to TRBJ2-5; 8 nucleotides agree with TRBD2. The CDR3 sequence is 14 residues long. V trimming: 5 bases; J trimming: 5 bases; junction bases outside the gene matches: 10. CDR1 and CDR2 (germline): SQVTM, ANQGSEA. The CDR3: CSVCTSGVLETQYF. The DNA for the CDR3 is TGCAGCGTTTGTACTAGCGGCGTTTTGGAGACCCAGTACTTC.

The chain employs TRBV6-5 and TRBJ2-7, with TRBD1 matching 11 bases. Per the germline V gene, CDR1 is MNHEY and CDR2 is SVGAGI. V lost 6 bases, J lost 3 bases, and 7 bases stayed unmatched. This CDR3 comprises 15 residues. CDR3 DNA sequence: TGTGCCAGCAGCTACGCCGGGACAGGGGGCTACGAGCAGTACTTC. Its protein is CASSYAGTGGYEQYF.